This T cell receptor beta chain originates from a study of OX40 agonist ivuxolimab in advanced cancers. In the study overall: Under the entry rules, prior anti-PD-1, anti-PD-L1 or anti-CTLA-4 therapy was allowed, and less than 50% had some. Three patients responded partially, comprising one with hepatocellular carcinoma and two with cutaneous melanoma. Overall study results and limits: Both blood CD4+ and CD8+ T cells showed clonal growth by week 6 at 0.1 to 3.0 mg/kg.

With regard to this clone: What it recognizes is unknown.

The germline V gene has CDR1 SNHLY and CDR2 FYNNEI. This CDR3 spans 13 amino acids. V was pared by 8 bases and J by 8 bases, with 9 bases of the junction left unmatched. The method was immunoSEQ multiplex PCR; TCRdb's version includes in-frame clones alone and lacks a portion of them. The sample carries 8,000 to 13,000 clones, just over 75% recorded once. On cycle 4 day 1 and cycle 7 day 1, as well as at baseline, blood was sampled. Sequencing used CD4+ or CD8+ T cells sorted from blood, obtained in a trial of the OX40 agonist ivuxolimab. This clonotype originated in an adult with an advanced solid tumor such as melanoma, head and neck, liver or kidney cancer. V is TRBV2 and J is TRBJ1-2, with 9 bases fitting TRBD1. The DNA for the CDR3 is TGTGCCAGCCTTGGACAGGGGATGAGGGGCTACACCTTC. This sequence encodes CASLGQGMRGYTF.